This T cell receptor beta chain was recovered during a study of T cells after yellow fever vaccination. This clonotype was observed many times. Germline lookup yields CDR1 LNHNV and CDR2 YYDKDF (reference sequence). This CDR3 spans 17 amino acids. The J segment lost 1 base and the V segment lost 3 bases, leaving 10 bases of the junction unmatched. They built TCR cDNA with 5'RACE template switching, a step that put in a universal primer site and UMIs. TCRdb redid the calling of the 5' RACE reads with MiXCR, one entry per CDR3 protein. The sample comprises fewer than 450,000 distinct CDR3 sequences, roughly 4.3% of which are singletons, and approximately 25% rests with the top ten.

Specimen: PBMCs, collected 5 days after the yellow fever booster vaccination. The sequence was obtained from a man between 18 and 29 years old who received the YFV17D yellow fever vaccine. V gene TRBV15 combines with J gene TRBJ2-5; TRBD2 matches 8 bases. The CDR3 spells CATSRLRAGGRQETQYF. CDR3 nucleotides: TGTGCCACCAGCAGGCTCCGGGCGGGGGGCCGCCAAGAGACCCAGTACTTC.